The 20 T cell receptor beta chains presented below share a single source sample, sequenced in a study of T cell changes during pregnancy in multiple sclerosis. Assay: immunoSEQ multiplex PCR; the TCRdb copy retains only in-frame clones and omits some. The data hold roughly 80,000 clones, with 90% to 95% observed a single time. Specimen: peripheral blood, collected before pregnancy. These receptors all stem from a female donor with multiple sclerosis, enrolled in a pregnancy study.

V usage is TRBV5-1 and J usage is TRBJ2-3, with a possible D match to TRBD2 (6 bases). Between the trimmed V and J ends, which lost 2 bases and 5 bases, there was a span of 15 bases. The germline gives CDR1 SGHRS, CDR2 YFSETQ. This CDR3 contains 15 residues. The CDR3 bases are TGCGCCAGCAGCTTTGGGGGGAGTGGGCGAGATACGCAGTATTTT. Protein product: CASSFGGSGRDTQYF.

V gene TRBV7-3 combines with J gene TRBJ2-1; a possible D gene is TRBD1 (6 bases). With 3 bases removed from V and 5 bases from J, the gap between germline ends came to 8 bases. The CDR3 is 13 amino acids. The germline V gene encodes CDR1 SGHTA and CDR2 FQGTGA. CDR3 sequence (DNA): TGTGCCAGCAGCTTGGGGGCCAACAATGAGCAGTTCTTC. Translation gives CASSLGANNEQFF.

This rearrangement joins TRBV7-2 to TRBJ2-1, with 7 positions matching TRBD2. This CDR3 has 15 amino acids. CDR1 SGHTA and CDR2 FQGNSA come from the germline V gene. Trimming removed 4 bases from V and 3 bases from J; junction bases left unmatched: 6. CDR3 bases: TGTGCCAGCAGCTCGGCCGGGGGGATCTACAATGAGCAGTTCTTC. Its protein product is CASSSAGGIYNEQFF.

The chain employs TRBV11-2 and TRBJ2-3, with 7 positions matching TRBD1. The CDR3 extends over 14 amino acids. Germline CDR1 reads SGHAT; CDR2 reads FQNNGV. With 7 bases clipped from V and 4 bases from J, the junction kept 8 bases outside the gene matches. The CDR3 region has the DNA TGTGCCAGCACCCCTAACAGGGGCTCAGATACGCAGTATTTT. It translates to CASTPNRGSDTQYF.

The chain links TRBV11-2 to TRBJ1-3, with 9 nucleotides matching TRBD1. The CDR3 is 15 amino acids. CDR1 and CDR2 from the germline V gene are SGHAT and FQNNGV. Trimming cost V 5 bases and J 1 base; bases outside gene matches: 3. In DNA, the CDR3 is TGTGCCAGCAGCGGACAGGGGTGGTCTGGAAACACCATATATTTT. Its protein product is CASSGQGWSGNTIYF.

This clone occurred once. The CDR3 spells CASSLIAGPSTDTQYF. The CDR3 DNA sequence: TGCGCCAGCAGCCTTATAGCGGGACCTAGCACAGATACGCAGTATTTT. The chain is built from TRBV4-3 and TRBJ2-3; TRBD2 aligns across 8 bases. The length of the CDR3 is 16 residues. Germline values: CDR1 LGHNA, CDR2 YSLEER. The V gene end was trimmed by 4 bases and the J gene end by 0 bases; junction bases not matched to a gene: 6.

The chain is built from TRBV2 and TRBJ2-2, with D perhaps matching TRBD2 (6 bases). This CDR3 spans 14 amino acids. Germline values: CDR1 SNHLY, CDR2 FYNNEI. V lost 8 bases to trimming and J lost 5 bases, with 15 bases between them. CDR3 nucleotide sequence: TGTGCCAGCGTCCCCGGGACTTTGACCGGGGAGCTGTTTTTT. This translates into CASVPGTLTGELFF.

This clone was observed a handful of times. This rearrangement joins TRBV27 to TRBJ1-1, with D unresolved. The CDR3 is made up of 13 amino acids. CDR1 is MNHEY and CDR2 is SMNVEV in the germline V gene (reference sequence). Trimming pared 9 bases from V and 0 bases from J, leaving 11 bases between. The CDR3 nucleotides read TGTGCCAGTTCACAAGGAGTGAACACTGAAGCTTTCTTT. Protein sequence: CASSQGVNTEAFF.

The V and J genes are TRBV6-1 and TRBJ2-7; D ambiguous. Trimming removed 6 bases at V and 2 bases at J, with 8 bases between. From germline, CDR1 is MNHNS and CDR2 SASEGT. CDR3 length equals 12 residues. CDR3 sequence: CASRESTYEQYF. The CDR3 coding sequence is TGTGCCAGCAGGGAATCCACCTACGAGCAGTACTTC.

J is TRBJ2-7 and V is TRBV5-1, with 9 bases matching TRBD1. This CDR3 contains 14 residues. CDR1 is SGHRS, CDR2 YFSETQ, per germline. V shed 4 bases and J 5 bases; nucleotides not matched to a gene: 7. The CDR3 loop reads CASSTGTGFHEQYF. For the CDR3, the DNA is TGCGCCAGCAGCACCGGGACAGGGTTCCACGAGCAGTACTTC.

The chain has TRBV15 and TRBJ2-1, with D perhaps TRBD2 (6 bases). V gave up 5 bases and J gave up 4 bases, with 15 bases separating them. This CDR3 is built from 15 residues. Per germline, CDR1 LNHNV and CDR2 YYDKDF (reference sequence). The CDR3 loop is CATSFRLDPYNEQFF. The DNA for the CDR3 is TGTGCCACCAGCTTCCGACTAGACCCTTACAATGAGCAGTTCTTC.

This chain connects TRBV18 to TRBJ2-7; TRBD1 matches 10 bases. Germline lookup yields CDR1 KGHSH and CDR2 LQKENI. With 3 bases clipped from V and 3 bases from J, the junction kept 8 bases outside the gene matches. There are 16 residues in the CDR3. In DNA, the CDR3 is TGTGCCAGCTCACCGGGGACCGGGACAGGGGACTACGAGCAGTACTTC. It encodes CASSPGTGTGDYEQYF.

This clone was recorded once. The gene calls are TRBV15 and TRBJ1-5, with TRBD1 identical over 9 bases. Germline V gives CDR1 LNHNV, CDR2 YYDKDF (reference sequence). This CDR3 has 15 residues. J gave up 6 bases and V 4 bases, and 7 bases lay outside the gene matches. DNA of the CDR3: TGTGCCACCAGCATCCCGGGACAGGGAAGTCAGCCCCAGCATTTT. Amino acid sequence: CATSIPGQGSQPQHF.

CDR3 nucleotides: TGTGCCAGTAGACAGAGTTTAGGCCTCGCTCCTGGAAACACCATATATTTT. Translated: CASRQSLGLAPGNTIYF. The chain combines TRBV2 with TRBJ1-3, with D tentatively TRBD1 (5 bases). CDR3 length equals 17 residues. Per the germline V gene, CDR1 is SNHLY and CDR2 is FYNNEI. V lost 9 bases and J 2 bases, leaving 23 bases between the germline ends. The full variable domain, rest sourced from reference TRBV2 and TRBJ1-3, is EPEVTQTPSHQVTQMGQEVILRCVPISNHLYFYWYRQILGQKVEFLVSFYNNEISEKSEIFDDQFSVERPDGSNFTLKIRSTKLEDSAMYFCASRQSLGLAPGNTIYFGEGSWLTVV.

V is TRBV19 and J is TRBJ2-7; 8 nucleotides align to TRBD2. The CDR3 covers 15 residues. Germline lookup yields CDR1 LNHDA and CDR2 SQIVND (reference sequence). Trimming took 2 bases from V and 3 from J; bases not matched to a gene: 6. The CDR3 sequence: CASSIFTSGNYEQYF. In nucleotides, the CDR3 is TGTGCCAGTAGTATATTTACTAGCGGAAACTACGAGCAGTACTTC.

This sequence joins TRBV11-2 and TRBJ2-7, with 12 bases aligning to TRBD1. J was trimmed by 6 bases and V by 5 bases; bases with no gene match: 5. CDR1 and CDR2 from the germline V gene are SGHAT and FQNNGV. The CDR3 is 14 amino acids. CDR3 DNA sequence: TGTGCCAGCAGCCTCGGGACAGGGGGCTTCGAGCAGTACTTC. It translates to CASSLGTGGFEQYF.

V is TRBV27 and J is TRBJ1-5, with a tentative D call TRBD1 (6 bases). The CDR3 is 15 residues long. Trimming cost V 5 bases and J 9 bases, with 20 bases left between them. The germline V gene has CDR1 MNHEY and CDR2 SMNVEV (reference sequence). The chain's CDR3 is CASSPSTGRNAPQHF. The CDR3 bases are TGTGCCAGCAGTCCATCAACAGGGCGCAATGCGCCCCAGCATTTT.

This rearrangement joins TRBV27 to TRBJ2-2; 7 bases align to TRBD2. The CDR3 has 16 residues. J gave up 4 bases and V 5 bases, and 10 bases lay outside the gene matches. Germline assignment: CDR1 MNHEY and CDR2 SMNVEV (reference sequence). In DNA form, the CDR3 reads TGTGCCAGCAGTAAAAATGCTGGCGGGAGCACCGGGGAGCTGTTTTTT. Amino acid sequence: CASSKNAGGSTGELFF.

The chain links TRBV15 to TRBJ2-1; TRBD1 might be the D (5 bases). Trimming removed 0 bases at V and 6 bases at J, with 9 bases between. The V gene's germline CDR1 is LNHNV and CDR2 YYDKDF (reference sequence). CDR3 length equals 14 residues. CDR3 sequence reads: CATSRDRAGNEQFF. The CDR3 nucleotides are TGTGCCACCAGCAGAGACAGGGCCGGCAATGAGCAGTTCTTC.

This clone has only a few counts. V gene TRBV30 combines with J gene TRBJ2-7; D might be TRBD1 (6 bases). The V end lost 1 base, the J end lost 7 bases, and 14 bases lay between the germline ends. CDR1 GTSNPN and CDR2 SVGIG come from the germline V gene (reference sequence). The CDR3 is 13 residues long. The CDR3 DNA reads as TGTGCCTGGAGTGGGCGGGCGCAGGGGGAGCAGTACTTC. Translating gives CAWSGRAQGEQYF.